A selection of T cell receptor beta chains follows, all from one sample in a study of Graves' ophthalmopathy and Graves' hyperthyroidism. From the multiplex PCR reads, TCRdb called clonotypes with MiXCR, one entry per CDR3 protein. Among about 620,000 distinct CDR3 sequences listed, about 20% were seen once. Sequenced material: peripheral blood. These receptor sequences come from a woman younger than 35 with stable Graves' hyperthyroidism. Some clones in this sample may be carry-over from other donors' samples. Both conserved end residues are part of each CDR3. A D gene is named only where the DNA matches it firmly. Expanded clones are given a class, and other clones once, few, many or no size at all.

D gene,clone size,J gene,V gene,CDR3 DNA,CDR3 protein
TRBD2,NA,TRBJ2-5,TRBV3-1,TGTGCCAGCAGCCAAGAAATACTAGCGGGGACGGAGACCCAGTACTTC,CASSQEILAGTETQYF
TRBD1,NA,TRBJ2-7,TRBV20-1,TGCAGTGCTGCCCCCTCGGGACAGCACGAGCAGTACTTC,CSAAPSGQHEQYF
NA,many,TRBJ1-1,TRBV7-3,TGTGCCAGCAGCTCCGGACAGCCAGGGATCACTGAAGCTTTCTTT,CASSSGQPGITEAFF
TRBD1,many,TRBJ2-5,TRBV30,TGTGCCTGGAGGCTTACAGGGGGGAGGGAGACCCAGTACTTC,CAWRLTGGRETQYF
NA,NA,TRBJ1-3,TRBV19,TGTGCCAGTAATCCGACAGGCTCGGGAAACACCATATATTTT,CASNPTGSGNTIYF
TRBD1,many,TRBJ1-1,TRBV3-1,TGTGCCAGCAGCCAAGGGACAGGCGGATCTGAAGCTTTCTTT,CASSQGTGGSEAFF
NA,many,TRBJ1-2,TRBV5-1,TGCGCCAGCAGCTTGAGGGGGGTTACTAACTATGGCTACACCTTC,CASSLRGVTNYGYTF
NA,many,TRBJ1-1,TRBV5-1,TGCGCCAGCAGCGGCGACCAGACTATGAACACTGAAGCTTTCTTT,CASSGDQTMNTEAFF
NA,few,TRBJ1-5,TRBV6-1,TGTGCCAGCAGTGAGTGGGGTCGGAGCAATCAGCCCCAGCATTTT,CASSEWGRSNQPQHF
TRBD1,many,TRBJ1-5,TRBV12-3/TRBV12-4,TGTGCCAGCAGTTTAGGGGGAGGGGGCGCGGGTCAGCCCCAGCATTTT,CASSLGGGGAGQPQHF
NA,many,TRBJ1-5,TRBV28,TGTGCCAGCAGTTTAGAGGTAGGGGCTCGGCAGCCCCAGCATTTT,CASSLEVGARQPQHF
NA,many,TRBJ1-6,TRBV12-3/TRBV12-4,TGTGCCAGCAGTTTCGACGACTATAATTCACCCCTCCACTTT,CASSFDDYNSPLHF
NA,NA,TRBJ1-5,TRBV6-5,TGTGCCAGCAGTTATGGGGACTATAGCAATCAGCCCCAGCATTTT,CASSYGDYSNQPQHF
NA,few,TRBJ2-2,TRBV9,TGTGCCAGCAGCCAAATGGGGGGGACATCTAACACCGGGGAGCTGTTTTTT,CASSQMGGTSNTGELFF
TRBD2,many,TRBJ2-3,TRBV20-1,TGCAGTGCCTCGGGACTAGCGGGGGGGCCAACAGATACGCAGTATTTT,CSASGLAGGPTDTQYF
NA,many,TRBJ2-4,TRBV24-1,TGTGCCACAACCAGAAGACAGGCAGCCAAAAACATTCAGTACTTC,CATTRRQAAKNIQYF
NA,many,TRBJ2-5,TRBV20-1,TGCAGTGCTAGGGACACCCAAGAGACCCAGTACTTC,CSARDTQETQYF
NA,many,TRBJ1-1,TRBV15,TGTGCCACCAGCAGAGTAGGGGTCGGCACTGAAGCTTTCTTT,CATSRVGVGTEAFF
TRBD1,NA,TRBJ1-1,TRBV6-1,TGTGCCAGCGGCAGGGGGCTGAAGACAACTGAAGCTTTCTTT,CASGRGLKTTEAFF
NA,NA,TRBJ2-7,TRBV12-3/TRBV12-4,TGTGCCAGCAGTTTACTGGATATCTACGATCAGTACTTC,CASSLLDIYDQYF
TRBD2,NA,TRBJ2-5,TRBV4-2,TGTGCCAGCAGCCGATCGGCCCGATCGGGGGGGGCCGGGGATGAGACCCAGTACTTC,CASSRSARSGGAGDETQYF
TRBD2,NA,TRBJ2-5,TRBV6-1,TGTGCCAGCAGCCTTGGGAGCGGGGGGCCGTTGGAGACCCAGTACTTC,CASSLGSGGPLETQYF
TRBD1,NA,TRBJ2-7,TRBV20-1,TGCAGTGCTGGGACAGGGGGTTCTGGGTCCTACGAGCAGTACTTC,CSAGTGGSGSYEQYF
TRBD2,many,TRBJ2-5,TRBV28,TGTGCCAGCATCCTAGCGGGAGCGGAGACCCAGTACTTC,CASILAGAETQYF
TRBD1,many,TRBJ1-3,TRBV11-2,TGTGCCAGCAGCTTGGACAGGGGGACTGGAAACACCATATATTTT,CASSLDRGTGNTIYF
NA,NA,TRBJ2-2,TRBV24-1,TGTGCCACCAGTGATTCCTCCGGGACACGCTACACCGGGGAGCTGTTTTTT,CATSDSSGTRYTGELFF
NA,NA,TRBJ2-7,TRBV28,TGTGCCAGCCACGGGGGACGCCCCTACGAGCAGTACTTC,CASHGGRPYEQYF
NA,many,TRBJ2-7,TRBV28,TGTGCCAGCAGTTTATCATCGGGGGAGCAGTACTTC,CASSLSSGEQYF
TRBD1,NA,TRBJ1-4,TRBV27,TGTGCCAGCAGTCTCGGACAGGGCGTTGGTCGCGTAAAACTGTTTTTT,CASSLGQGVGRVKLFF
NA,many,TRBJ2-7,TRBV6-5,TGTGCCAGCAGTTACCTTGGCGGAGAATCCTACGAGCAGTACTTC,CASSYLGGESYEQYF
TRBD2,many,TRBJ2-7,TRBV20-1,TGCAGTGCTCTCAGACTAGCGGGGACCGCCTACGAGCAGTACTTC,CSALRLAGTAYEQYF
TRBD1,many,TRBJ1-1,TRBV12-3/TRBV12-4,TGTGCCAGCAGCTCCGACAGGGGGCATGTATGGACTGAAGCTTTCTTT,CASSSDRGHVWTEAFF
NA,many,TRBJ1-6,TRBV6-1,TGTGCCAGCAGTGAGGGGTTTTCCTATAATTCACCCCTCCACTTT,CASSEGFSYNSPLHF
NA,NA,TRBJ1-1,TRBV20-1,TGCAGTGCTAGAAGGCAGGACGGTGAAGCTTTCTTT,CSARRQDGEAFF
NA,NA,TRBJ1-1,TRBV10-3,TGTGCCATCAGTCTTACGAGGGGTGTGAACACTGAAGCTTTCTTT,CAISLTRGVNTEAFF
NA,many,TRBJ1-1,TRBV4-2,TGCGCCAGCAGCCAAGATCGGGGCACTGAAGCTTTCTTT,CASSQDRGTEAFF
TRBD1,many,TRBJ1-6,TRBV11-2,TGTGCCAGCAGCTTAGCAACCGGGACAGGGACTTCAGCCCTCCACTTT,CASSLATGTGTSALHF
NA,many,TRBJ1-2,TRBV6-5,TGTGCCAGCAGTTACTTTTTTTCAGGGACCTATGGCTACACCTTC,CASSYFFSGTYGYTF
TRBD1,many,TRBJ1-2,TRBV6-5,TGTGCCAGCAGTTACAGGGGGCTTGGTGGCTACACCTTC,CASSYRGLGGYTF
NA,many,TRBJ1-2,TRBV30,TGTGCCTGGAACGCCGGGAAGGCTGGCTACACCTTC,CAWNAGKAGYTF
TRBD1,NA,TRBJ1-5,TRBV6-5,TGTGCCAGCAGTTCCGGACAGGGACACGCAAGCAATCAGCCCCAGCATTTT,CASSSGQGHASNQPQHF
NA,many,TRBJ1-5,TRBV10-3,TGTGCCATCAGTGAGGGTCAGGGAAGGGGCAGTCAGCCCCAGCATTTT,CAISEGQGRGSQPQHF
NA,NA,TRBJ1-1,TRBV3-1,TGTGCCAGCAGCCAAGCGCGGATAGTAAACACTGAAGCTTTCTTT,CASSQARIVNTEAFF
TRBD2,many,TRBJ2-7,TRBV4-1,TGCGCCAGCAGCCTTTCCGGTAGCGGGAGACACGAGCAGTACTTC,CASSLSGSGRHEQYF
NA,NA,TRBJ1-2,TRBV6-5,TGTGCCAGCAGTTTCGACCTCTATGGCTACACCTTC,CASSFDLYGYTF
TRBD2,many,TRBJ2-5,TRBV25-1,TGTGCCAGCAGTCGCCGGACTAGCGGAACTTTAGAAGAGACCCAGTACTTC,CASSRRTSGTLEETQYF
NA,few,TRBJ1-1,TRBV11-2,TGTGCCAGCAGCTTAGTTTGGGGGAGGAGTACTGAAGCTTTCTTT,CASSLVWGRSTEAFF
TRBD1,few,TRBJ1-3,TRBV13,TGTGCCAGCAGCTTACAGGGGGACTCTGGAAACACCATATATTTT,CASSLQGDSGNTIYF
TRBD1,NA,TRBJ1-1,TRBV11-3,TGTGCCAGCAGGCGACAGGGGGAAACTGAAGCTTTCTTT,CASRRQGETEAFF
NA,few,TRBJ2-2,TRBV2,TGTGCCAGCCAAGGAGACCCCGGGGAGCTGTTTTTT,CASQGDPGELFF
NA,many,TRBJ1-5,TRBV30,TGTGCCTGGGGCCCATCCCCAAATCAGCCCCAGCATTTT,CAWGPSPNQPQHF
TRBD2,many,TRBJ2-7,TRBV7-2,TGTGCCAGCAGCTACCCTAGCGGGAAGAGCTCCTACGAGCAGTACTTC,CASSYPSGKSSYEQYF
NA,NA,TRBJ2-4,TRBV9,TGTGCCAGCAGCGTTACGCACGGGAAAGGCAACATTCAGTACTTC,CASSVTHGKGNIQYF
NA,few,TRBJ1-2,TRBV5-6,TGTGCCAGCAGCTTCGAGGGTACCGCCTCAGACGACACCTTC,CASSFEGTASDDTF
NA,many,TRBJ1-6,TRBV4-1,TGCGCCAGCAGCCAAGATTACGCCCAGGGAAGGGCTCTCCACTTT,CASSQDYAQGRALHF